Sequencing of this T cell receptor (beta chain) was carried out in a study of shared clonotypes between healthy human individuals. Study-wide background: Two female and a few male donors aged 18 to 49 were enrolled.

TCRdb keeps only in-frame clones here, not all; method: immunoSEQ multiplex PCR. The repertoire holds fewer than 1.6 million clones, roughly 98.5% seen once, with approximately 0.38% in the top ten. Study-wide results and limits: It was the non-shared clonotypes that had lower generation probabilities than clonotypes shared by all four donors.

With regard to this clone: Its antigen is unknown.

Trimming left V 6 bases short and J 10 bases short, with 15 bases between. The CDR3 is 12 residues long. In germline, CDR1 is MDHEN, CDR2 SYDVKM. Naive CD4+ cells were CD45RA-selected; the remaining cells were memory. The specimen sequenced was naive CD4+ T cells sorted from blood. Subset given: CD45RA+ positively selected. This TCR was sampled from a young man in good health. The V and J genes are TRBV28 and TRBJ1-1, with D unclear. The CDR3 spells CASSLAAGGAFF. The DNA for the CDR3 is TGTGCCAGCAGCCTGGCGGCTGGAGGAGCTTTCTTT.